This record concerns one TCR beta chain sequence. Its antigen is still unknown. The treatment here: approximately 9-day PBMC culture with coronavirus spike peptide pools or control peptides (ViraFEST assay). Germline V gene data show CDR1 as DFQATT and CDR2 as SNEGSKA (reference sequence). The CDR3 consists of 15 residues. V lost 6 bases to trimming and J lost 7 bases; unmatched junction nucleotides: 16. Oncomine TCR Beta short-read sequencing was applied to DNA from cultured CD4+ T cells. After culture, CD4+ T cells served as the source for genomic DNA extraction. TCRdb reprocessed the PCR reads with MiXCR, giving one entry per CDR3 protein. The sample includes more than 15,000 distinct CDR3 sequences, around 47% of them seen just once. This sample was taken from a study of vaccination and CD4 T cells after COVID-19. In the study overall: At a median approximately 100 days (range 35 to 161) after diagnosis, post-COVID samples were drawn.

Input material: CD4+ T cells from blood, cultured in vitro. The receptor's source is a human donor who had recovered from COVID-19. The chain links TRBV20-1 to TRBJ1-1, with 8 bases identical to TRBD1. In DNA form, the CDR3 reads TGCAGTGCCAGGACAGGGAGCTTTAATGCTGGTGAAGCTTTCTTT. The encoded protein is CSARTGSFNAGEAFF.